This T cell receptor (beta chain) stems from a study of blood T cell repertoires in COVID-19. The protocol was immunoSEQ multiplex PCR, while the TCRdb copy is restricted to in-frame clones and leaves out a portion. This table has 120,000 to 150,000 clones, approximately 80% appearing once. A note on this clone: Germline and junction disagree at one end, which may indicate a read error.

Participants, about 18 to 95 years old, spanned 25 or so US areas. CDR3 length equals 13 residues. Looked up from germline, CDR1 is SSHAT and CDR2 is FNYEAQ (reference sequence). The source is a woman in her thirties or forties who had recovered from COVID-19. The chain joins TRBV7-7 to TRBJ2-5, with TRBD1 matching 8 bases. The sample was PBMCs or T cells enriched from blood (not recorded which). The CDR3 sequence: CASSRDRGETQYF. CDR3 coding DNA: TGTGCTAGCAGCCGAGACAGGGGAGAGACCCAGTACTTC.